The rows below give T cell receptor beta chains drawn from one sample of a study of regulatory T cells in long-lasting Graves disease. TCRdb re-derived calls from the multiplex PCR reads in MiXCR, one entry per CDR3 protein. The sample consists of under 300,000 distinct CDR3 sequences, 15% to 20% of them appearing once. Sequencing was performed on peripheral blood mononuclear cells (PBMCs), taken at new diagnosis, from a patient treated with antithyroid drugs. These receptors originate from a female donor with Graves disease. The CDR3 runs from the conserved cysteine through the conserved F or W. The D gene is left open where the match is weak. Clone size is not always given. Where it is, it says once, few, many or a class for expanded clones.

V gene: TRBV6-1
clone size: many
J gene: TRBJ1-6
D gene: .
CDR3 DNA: TGTGCCAGCAGTGAAGTGGCAGGGTATTCACCCCTCCACTTT
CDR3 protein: CASSEVAGYSPLHF

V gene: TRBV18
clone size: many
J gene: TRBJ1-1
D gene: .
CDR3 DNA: TGTGCCAGCAGTGCGACAGGGAACACTGAAGCTTTCTTT
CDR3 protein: CASSATGNTEAFF

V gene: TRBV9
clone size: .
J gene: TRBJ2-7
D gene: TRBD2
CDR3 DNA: TGTGCCAGCAGCGTAGAGGGGACTAGCGGGCCAGCCGAGCAGTACTTC
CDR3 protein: CASSVEGTSGPAEQYF

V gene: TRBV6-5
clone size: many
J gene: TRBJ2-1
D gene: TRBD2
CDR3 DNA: TGTGCCAGCAGTTACATCCGACTAGCGGGAAATGAGCAGTTCTTC
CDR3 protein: CASSYIRLAGNEQFF

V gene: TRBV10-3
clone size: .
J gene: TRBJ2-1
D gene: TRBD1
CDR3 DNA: TGTGCCATCAGTGAACCTCTTCGGACAGGGGGCGATGAGCAGTTCTTC
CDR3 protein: CAISEPLRTGGDEQFF

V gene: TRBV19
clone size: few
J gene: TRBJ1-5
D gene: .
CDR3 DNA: TGTGCCAGTAGTATGAGGGCCGGCAATCAGCCCCAGCATTTT
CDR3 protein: CASSMRAGNQPQHF

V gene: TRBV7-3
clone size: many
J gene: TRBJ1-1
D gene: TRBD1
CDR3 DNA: TGTGCCCTGGGGCAATGTGGGCAGGGGGAGACTGAAGCTTTCTTT
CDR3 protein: CALGQCGQGETEAFF

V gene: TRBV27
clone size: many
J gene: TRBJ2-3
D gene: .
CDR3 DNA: TGTGCCAGCAGTTTCGAGGGTTTCACAGATACGCAGTATTTT
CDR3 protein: CASSFEGFTDTQYF

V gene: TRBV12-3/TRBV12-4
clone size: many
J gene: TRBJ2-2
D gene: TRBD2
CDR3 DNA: TGTGCCAGCAGTCCTCCGGGACTAGGATTAACCGGGGAGCTGTTTTTT
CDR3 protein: CASSPPGLGLTGELFF

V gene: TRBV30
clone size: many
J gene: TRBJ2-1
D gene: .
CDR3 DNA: TGTGCCTGGAGTGTACACCTGACTAGTTTCTTGATCTACAATGAGCAGTTCTTC
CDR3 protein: CAWSVHLTSFLIYNEQFF

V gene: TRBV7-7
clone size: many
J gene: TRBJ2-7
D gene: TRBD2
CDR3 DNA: TGTGCTAGCAGCCACTCCCCGGGGGGGGGCTACGAGCAGTACTTC
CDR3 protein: CASSHSPGGGYEQYF

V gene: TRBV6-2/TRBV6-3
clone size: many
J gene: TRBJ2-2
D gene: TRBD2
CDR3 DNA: TGTGCCAGCACCCAACTAGCGGGACTAAACACCGGGGAGCTGTTTTTT
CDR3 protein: CASTQLAGLNTGELFF

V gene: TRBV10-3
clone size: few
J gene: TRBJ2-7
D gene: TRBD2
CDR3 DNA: TGTGCCATCAGCTCCACCGGGACTAGCGGGAGGGCCGGGTACGAGCAGTACTTC
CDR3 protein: CAISSTGTSGRAGYEQYF

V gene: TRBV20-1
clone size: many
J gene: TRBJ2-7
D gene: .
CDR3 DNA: TGCAGTGCTAGAGATCCGGCAGCGAGGAGCTCCTACGAGCAGTACTTC
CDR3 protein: CSARDPAARSSYEQYF

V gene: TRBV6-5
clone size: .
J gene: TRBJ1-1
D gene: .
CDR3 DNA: TGTGCCAGCAGTTACTCCTGGCAACTGAACACTGAAGCTTTCTTT
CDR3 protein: CASSYSWQLNTEAFF

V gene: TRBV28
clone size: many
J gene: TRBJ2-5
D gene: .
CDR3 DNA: TGTGCCAGCAGTTTACCCTGGGGGAAAGAGACCCAGTACTTC
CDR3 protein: CASSLPWGKETQYF

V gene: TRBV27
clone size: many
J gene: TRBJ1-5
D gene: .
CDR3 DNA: TGTGCCAGCAGTTCCCTGGGGGACGGACAGAATCAGCCCCAGCATTTT
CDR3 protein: CASSSLGDGQNQPQHF

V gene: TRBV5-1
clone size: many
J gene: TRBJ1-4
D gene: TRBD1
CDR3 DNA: TGCGCCAGCAGCTTACAGGGGCGGCCTAATGAAAAACTGTTTTTT
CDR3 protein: CASSLQGRPNEKLFF

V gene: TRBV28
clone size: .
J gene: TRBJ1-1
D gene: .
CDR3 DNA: TGCGCCAGCAGTTTATTGTTCGGCCTGAACACTGAAGCTTTCTTT
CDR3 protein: CASSLLFGLNTEAFF

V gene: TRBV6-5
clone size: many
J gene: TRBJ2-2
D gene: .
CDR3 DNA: TGTGCCAGCAGTTACGCGGACACCGGGGAGCTGTTTTTT
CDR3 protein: CASSYADTGELFF

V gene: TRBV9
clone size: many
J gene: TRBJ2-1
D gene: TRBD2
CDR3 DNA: TGTGCCAGCAGCGCCGGCGGGGGGAATTCTAACAATGAGCAGTTCTTC
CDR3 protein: CASSAGGGNSNNEQFF

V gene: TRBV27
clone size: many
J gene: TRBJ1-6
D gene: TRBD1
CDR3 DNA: TGTGCCAGCAGAACAACAGGGGTAGGGTCCTATAATTCACCCCTCCACTTT
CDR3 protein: CASRTTGVGSYNSPLHF

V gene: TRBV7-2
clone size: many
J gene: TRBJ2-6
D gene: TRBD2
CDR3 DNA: TGTGCCAGCAGCTTAGGTCTACTAGCGGGGTCCTCTGGGGCCAACGTCCTGACTTTC
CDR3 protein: CASSLGLLAGSSGANVLTF

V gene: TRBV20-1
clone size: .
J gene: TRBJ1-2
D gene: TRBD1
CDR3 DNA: TGCAGTGCTAGTATGGCAGGGGGATCCTATGGCTACACCTTC
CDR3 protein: CSASMAGGSYGYTF

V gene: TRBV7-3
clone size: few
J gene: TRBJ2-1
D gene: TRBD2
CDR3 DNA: TGTGCCAGCAGCTCGACTAGCGGGGTGGGAAATGAGCAGTTCTTC
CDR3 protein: CASSSTSGVGNEQFF

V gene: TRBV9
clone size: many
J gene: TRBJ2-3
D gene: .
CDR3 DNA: TGTGCCAGCAGCGGTTGGGGAACTAGCACAGATACGCAGTATTTT
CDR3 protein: CASSGWGTSTDTQYF

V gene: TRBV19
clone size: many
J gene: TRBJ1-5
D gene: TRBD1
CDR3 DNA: TGTGCCAGTATTCCTTCTACAGGGGGCATTCTCCAGCCCCAGCATTTT
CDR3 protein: CASIPSTGGILQPQHF

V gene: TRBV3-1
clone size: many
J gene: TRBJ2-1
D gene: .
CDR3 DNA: TGTGCCAGCAGCCAAGTTGGTCTTCCTGGGAATGAGCAGTTCTTC
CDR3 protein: CASSQVGLPGNEQFF

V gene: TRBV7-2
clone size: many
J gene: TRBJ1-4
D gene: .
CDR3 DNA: TGTGCCAGCAGTTCAGGGCCGGGCAATGAAAAACTGTTTTTT
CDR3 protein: CASSSGPGNEKLFF

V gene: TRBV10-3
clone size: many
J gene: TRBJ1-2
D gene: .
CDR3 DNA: TGTGCCATCAGGGGGGCCGGCACGGGCCGGTCTGGCTACACCTTC
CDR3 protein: CAIRGAGTGRSGYTF

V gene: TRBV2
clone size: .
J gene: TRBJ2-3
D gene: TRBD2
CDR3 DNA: TGTGCCAGCAGCCCCGGGACTAGCGGGAGGGCCGATACGCAGTATTTT
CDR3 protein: CASSPGTSGRADTQYF

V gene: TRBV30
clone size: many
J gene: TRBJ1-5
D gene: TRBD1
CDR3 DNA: TGTGCCTGGGGGCACAGGGGGAATCAGCCCCAGCATTTT
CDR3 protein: CAWGHRGNQPQHF

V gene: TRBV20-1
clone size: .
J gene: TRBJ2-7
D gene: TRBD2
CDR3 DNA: TGCAGTGCTAGGGACGGGGGGAGGGTAAGCGAGCAGTACTTC
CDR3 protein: CSARDGGRVSEQYF

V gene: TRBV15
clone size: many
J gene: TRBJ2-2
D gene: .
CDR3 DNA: TGTGCCACCAGCAGAGAACCTATGGGCGGCACCGGGGAGCTGTTTTTT
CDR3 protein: CATSREPMGGTGELFF

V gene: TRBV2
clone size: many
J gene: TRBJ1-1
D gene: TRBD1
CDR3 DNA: TGTGCCGGCAGCCCCTTGACAGGGACGACTGAAGCTTTCTTT
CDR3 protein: CAGSPLTGTTEAFF

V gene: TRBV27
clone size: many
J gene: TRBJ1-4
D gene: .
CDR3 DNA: TGTGCCAGCAGTCCCACTCGAGGGGCAACTAATGAAAAACTGTTTTTT
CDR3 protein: CASSPTRGATNEKLFF

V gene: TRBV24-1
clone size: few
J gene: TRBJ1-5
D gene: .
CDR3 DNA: TGTGCCACCAGTGATACAGGACAGTTTGGAGATCAGCCCCAGCATTTT
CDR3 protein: CATSDTGQFGDQPQHF

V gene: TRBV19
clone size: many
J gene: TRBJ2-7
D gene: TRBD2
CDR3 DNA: TGTGCCAGTAGTACGATAGCGGGAGGGTATTACGAGCAGTACTTC
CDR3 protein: CASSTIAGGYYEQYF

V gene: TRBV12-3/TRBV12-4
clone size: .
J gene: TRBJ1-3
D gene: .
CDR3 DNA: TGTGCCAGCAACCACCAACAGGGAAACACCATATATTTT
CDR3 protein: CASNHQQGNTIYF

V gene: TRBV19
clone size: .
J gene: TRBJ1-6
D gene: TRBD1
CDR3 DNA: TGTGCCAGTAGTATTACCGGGACAGGGAATTCACCCCTCCACTTT
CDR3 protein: CASSITGTGNSPLHF

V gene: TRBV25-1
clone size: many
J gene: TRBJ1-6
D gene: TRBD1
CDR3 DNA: TGTGCCAGCAGACTAACAGGGGCGGGAGATAATTCACCCCTCCACTTT
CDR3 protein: CASRLTGAGDNSPLHF

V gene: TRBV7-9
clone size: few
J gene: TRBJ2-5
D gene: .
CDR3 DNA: TGTGCCAGCAGCCTAGGCCCCCGCGGAAGGCTGGCACAGGCCGGTGGAACCCAGTACTTC
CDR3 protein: CASSLGPRGRLAQAGGTQYF

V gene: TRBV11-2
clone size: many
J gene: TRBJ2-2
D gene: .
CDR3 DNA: TGTGCCAGCAGCTTAGATCCGGTGAACACCGGGGAGCTGTTTTTT
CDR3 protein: CASSLDPVNTGELFF

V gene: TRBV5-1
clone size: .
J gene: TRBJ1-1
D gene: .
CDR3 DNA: TGCGCCAGCAGCTTGGGGGAGCCTAGTGAAGCTTTCTTT
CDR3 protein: CASSLGEPSEAFF

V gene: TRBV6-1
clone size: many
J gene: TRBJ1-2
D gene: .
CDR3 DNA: TGTGCCAGCAGTGAGACGACAGCCTATGGCTACACCTTC
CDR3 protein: CASSETTAYGYTF

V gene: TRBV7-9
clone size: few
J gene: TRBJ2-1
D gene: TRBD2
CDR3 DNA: TGTGCCAGCATGGGGTTAGCGGGACCCTACAATGAGCAGTTCTTC
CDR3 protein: CASMGLAGPYNEQFF

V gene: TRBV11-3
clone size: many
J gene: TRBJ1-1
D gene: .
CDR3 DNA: TGTGCCAGCGGCGTCGTCCGGCAACAGGACACTGAAGCTTTCTTT
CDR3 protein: CASGVVRQQDTEAFF

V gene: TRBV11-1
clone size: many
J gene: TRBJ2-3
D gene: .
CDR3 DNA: TGTGCCAGCAGCTTAGCGAGCCAGTTCCCAGATACGCAGTATTTT
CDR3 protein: CASSLASQFPDTQYF

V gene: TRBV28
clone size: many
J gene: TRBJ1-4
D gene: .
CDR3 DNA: TGTGCCAGCACGGGACTAATCGAAGAAAAACTGTTTTTT
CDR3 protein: CASTGLIEEKLFF

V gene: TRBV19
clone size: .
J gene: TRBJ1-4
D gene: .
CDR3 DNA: TGTGCCAGTAGAAGGACAGTTACTAATGAAAAACTGTTTTTT
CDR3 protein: CASRRTVTNEKLFF

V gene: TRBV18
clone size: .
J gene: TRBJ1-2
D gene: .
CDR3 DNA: TGTGCCAGCTCACCAGAAGGGAACTATGGCTACACCTTC
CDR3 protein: CASSPEGNYGYTF

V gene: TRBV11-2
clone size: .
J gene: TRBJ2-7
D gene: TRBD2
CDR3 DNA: TGTGCCAGCAGCTTAGATACTAGCGGGAGGGCCGGGTACGAGCAGTACTTC
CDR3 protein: CASSLDTSGRAGYEQYF